The 15 T cell receptor beta chains listed next were all sequenced from one sample in a study of control samples from healthy donors and cancer patients. Only in-frame clones appear in the TCRdb table, and some are missing; sequencing was by immunoSEQ multiplex PCR. The data contain around 150,000 clones, about 95% of them singletons. What was sequenced was PBMCs. Receptors originate from a man aged 55 to 70 with colorectal cancer.

V usage is TRBV3-1 (or the pseudogene TRBV3-2) and J usage is TRBJ2-7, with D perhaps TRBD1 (5 bases). Germline V gives CDR1 LGHDT, CDR2 YNNKEL (reference sequence). This CDR3 has 15 amino acids. Deletions cut 1 base from V and 2 bases from J, with 12 bases between. CDR3 sequence reads: CASSQGAGNAYEQYF. The CDR3 DNA reads TGTGCCAGCAGCCAAGGGGCAGGGAATGCCTACGAGCAGTACTTC.

The chain employs TRBV5-1 and TRBJ2-3; the match to TRBD1 covers 7 bases. Unmatched junction bases numbered 9, after V lost 5 bases and J lost 3 bases. This CDR3 is 15 amino acids long. From germline, CDR1 is SGHRS and CDR2 YFSETQ. The DNA for the CDR3 is TGCGCCAGCAGTGTAAAGGGGGCGCCGACAGATACGCAGTATTTT. It translates to CASSVKGAPTDTQYF.

The chain joins TRBV4-1 to TRBJ2-5; D is uncertain. CDR1 is MGHRA, CDR2 YSYEKL, per germline. V lost 0 bases and J lost 2, with 10 bases in between. The CDR3 consists of 15 residues. The CDR3 loop reads CASSQDRTGQETQYF. CDR3 DNA sequence: TGCGCCAGCAGCCAAGATCGGACCGGGCAAGAGACCCAGTACTTC.

The rearrangement uses TRBV5-6 and TRBJ2-3, with D possibly matching TRBD1 (6 bases). The ends were cut back, 2 bases at V and 3 bases at J, with 13 bases in the middle. The CDR3 is made up of 15 amino acids. Looked up from germline, CDR1 is SGHDT and CDR2 is YYEEEE. The DNA of the CDR3 is TGTGCCAGCAGCTTTACAGGGAAGGCGACAGATACGCAGTATTTT. It is translated as CASSFTGKATDTQYF. Complete variable domain (other parts from reference TRBV5-6 and TRBJ2-3): DAGVTQSPTHLIKTRGQQVTLRCSPKSGHDTVSWYQQALGQGPQFIFQYYEEEERQRGNFPDRFSGHQFPNYSSELNVNALLLGDSALYLCASSFTGKATDTQYFGPGTRLTVL.

This rearrangement joins TRBV30 to TRBJ1-5; 8 positions match TRBD1. V trimming: 0 bases; J trimming: 4 bases; junction bases outside the gene matches: 5. The CDR3 extends over 15 amino acids. Looked up from germline, CDR1 is GTSNPN and CDR2 is SVGIG (reference sequence). As DNA, the CDR3 is TGTGCCTGGAGTGTACAGACAGGGGTAAATCAGCCCCAGCATTTT. This translates into CAWSVQTGVNQPQHF.

J is TRBJ1-6 and V is TRBV19; D remains ambiguous. The CDR3 totals 12 residues. V was clipped by 1 base and J by 11 bases, with 6 bases between them. Germline assignment: CDR1 LNHDA and CDR2 SQIVND (reference sequence). CDR3 coding DNA: TGTGCCAGTAGTATAGGCGGGACACCCCTCCACTTT. Its translation is CASSIGGTPLHF.

The chain carries TRBV11-2 and TRBJ2-7, with a tentative D call TRBD1 (6 bases). Germline V gene data show CDR1 as SGHAT and CDR2 as FQNNGV. Between the trimmed V and J ends, which lost 6 bases and 3 bases, there was a span of 12 bases. This CDR3 contains 13 residues. DNA of the CDR3: TGTGCCAGCAGTCTTGGACAGTTCTACGAGCAGTACTTC. It translates to CASSLGQFYEQYF.

The rearrangement links TRBV12-3 or TRBV12-4 to TRBJ1-4; D ambiguous. Between the trimmed V and J ends, which lost 6 bases and 7 bases, there was a span of 9 bases. The CDR3 is made up of 12 amino acids. The CDR3 spells CASSARGEKLFF. Here the CDR3 DNA reads TGTGCCAGCAGCGCCCGGGGTGAAAAACTGTTTTTT.

V and J are TRBV11-2 and TRBJ1-1, with D tentatively TRBD1 (5 bases). Between the trimmed V and J ends, which lost 3 bases and 6 bases, there was a span of 14 bases. The germline V gene has CDR1 SGHAT and CDR2 FQNNGV. This CDR3 comprises 14 residues. CDR3 coding DNA: TGTGCCAGCAGCTTCACCGAGGGGTCCCCTGAAGCTTTCTTT. Encoded protein: CASSFTEGSPEAFF.

This clone was observed a few times. The genes are TRBV9 and TRBJ2-3; no firm D call. The germline V gene has CDR1 SGDLS and CDR2 YYNGEE. V shed 0 bases and J shed 0 bases, with 8 bases lying between them. CDR3 length equals 15 residues. The CDR3 nucleotides are TGTGCCAGCAGCGTAGGAGGCGAAAGCACAGATACGCAGTATTTT. Translated, it gives CASSVGGESTDTQYF.

The V gene is TRBV19, the J gene TRBJ2-5, with D maybe TRBD2 (6 bases). Trimming pared 3 bases from V and 3 bases from J, leaving 14 bases between. The CDR3 contains 15 residues. The V gene's germline CDR1 is LNHDA and CDR2 SQIVND (reference sequence). CDR3 DNA sequence: TGTGCCAGTAGTATGAGGGATCGGGGGAAAGAGACCCAGTACTTC. Its protein is CASSMRDRGKETQYF.

The chain recombines TRBV30 with TRBJ2-6; D remains unclear. From germline, CDR1 is GTSNPN and CDR2 SVGIG (reference sequence). V dropped 3 bases and J dropped 0 bases, with 3 bases sitting between them. This CDR3 is 13 amino acids long. The CDR3 DNA follows: TGTGCCTGGAGCTACTCTGGGGCCAACGTCCTGACTTTC. Translation: CAWSYSGANVLTF. The full variable domain, in which reference TRBV30 and TRBJ2-6 provide the parts outside the CDR3, is SQTIHQWPATLVQPVGSPLSLECTVEGTSNPNLYWYRQAAGRGLQLLFYSVGIGQISSEVPQNLSASRPQDRQFILSSKKLLLSDSGFYLCAWSYSGANVLTFGAGSRLTVL.

With regard to this clone: This same CDR3 is encoded by further DNA sequences in the sample. V and J are TRBV19 and TRBJ1-1; 8 nucleotides match TRBD1. J was trimmed by 0 bases and V by 4 bases; bases with no gene match: 1. Germline V gene sequence: CDR1 LNHDA, CDR2 SQIVND (reference sequence). CDR3 length equals 14 residues. The CDR3 protein is CASSRTGLNTEAFF. Here the CDR3 DNA reads TGTGCCAGTAGTAGGACAGGGTTGAACACTGAAGCTTTCTTT.

A single count supports this clone. The chain has TRBV19 and TRBJ1-1; TRBD1 matches at 8 bases. The CDR3 has 15 residues. V was clipped by 6 bases and J by 4 bases; unmatched bases: 10. Germline V lookup: CDR1 LNHDA, CDR2 SQIVND (reference sequence). The CDR3: CASRPPGGEVTEAFF. CDR3 bases: TGTGCCAGTAGACCTCCAGGGGGCGAGGTCACTGAAGCTTTCTTT.

The chain uses TRBV4-1 and TRBJ1-2; 8 bases are a match to TRBD1. The CDR3 totals 15 residues. Germline V gene sequence: CDR1 MGHRA, CDR2 YSYEKL. Trimming removed 2 bases from V and 4 bases from J; junction bases left unmatched: 6. The CDR3 sequence: CASSQPTGVAYGYTF. Here the CDR3 DNA reads TGCGCCAGCAGCCAACCGACAGGGGTGGCCTATGGCTACACCTTC.